Here is one T cell receptor (beta chain) with its context. Its antigen remains unknown. CDR3 length equals 14 residues. V lost 5 bases to trimming and J lost 2 bases, with 11 bases between them. Germline V gene sequence: CDR1 LNHNV, CDR2 YYDKDF (reference sequence). Described time point: blood at routine non-recurrence follow-up after resection. From tumor, nontumor lung or frozen PBMC, whole RNA was taken unsorted for sequencing. The data were taken from a study of spatial heterogeneity in lung cancer. Study in general: PBMC collected at follow-up were sequenced when available, a median of roughly two years after resection. More beta-chain than alpha-chain sequences were consistently detected.

TCRdb fed the 5' RACE reads into MiXCR, producing one record per CDR3 protein. This table holds some 32,000 distinct CDR3 sequences, over 9.5% found once. Findings and limits, study-wide: Ubiquitous expanded tumor TCRs were observed in blood more at resection than follow-up.

The receptor was isolated from a female donor with early-stage non-small cell lung cancer. The genes are TRBV15 and TRBJ2-3; TRBD2 is a possible D gene (5 bases). The material sequenced was PBMCs, taken at follow-up. CDR3 loop: CATSSSLATDTQYF. CDR3 nucleotide sequence: TGTGCCACCAGCTCCTCCCTAGCCACAGATACGCAGTATTTT.